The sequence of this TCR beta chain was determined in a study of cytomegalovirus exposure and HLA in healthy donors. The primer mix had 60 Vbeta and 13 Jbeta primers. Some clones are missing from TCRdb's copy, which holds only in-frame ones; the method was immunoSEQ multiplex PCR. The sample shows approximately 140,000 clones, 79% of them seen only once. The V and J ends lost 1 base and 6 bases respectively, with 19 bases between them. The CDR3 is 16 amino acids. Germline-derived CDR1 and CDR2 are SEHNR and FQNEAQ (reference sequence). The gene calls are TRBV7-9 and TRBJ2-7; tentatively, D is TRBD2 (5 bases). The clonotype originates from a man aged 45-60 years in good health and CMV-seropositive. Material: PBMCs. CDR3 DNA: TGTGCCAGCAGCTTAGGAGGCGCGGGCTCTCTCTCCGAGCAGTACTTC. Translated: CASSLGGAGSLSEQYF.